This T cell receptor beta chain was sequenced in a study of blood T cell repertoires in COVID-19. Study-level information: PBMCs, B-cell-depleted T cells, or T cells were the source of the cDNA or gDNA that made up the material.

Germline V gene data show CDR1 as SGHRS and CDR2 as YFSETQ. The CDR3 extends over 15 amino acids. Trimming removed 4 bases at V and 5 bases at J, with 16 bases between. Authors' analysis steps: Scientists estimated how many nucleated cells there were by amplifying reference gene primers. Only in-frame clones appear in the TCRdb table, and some are missing; sequencing was by immunoSEQ multiplex PCR. V, J and clone size were drawn from that table, and D and trimming were deduced from the DNA. The sample lists a few hundred thousand clones; around 92% were seen once. The chain couples TRBV5-1 to TRBJ1-5, with no clear D. The sequenced sample consisted of peripheral blood. The source of this sequence is a person under 35 with COVID-19, enrolled during active disease. Here the CDR3 reads CASSTGNRTDQPQHF. The CDR3 region has the DNA TGCGCCAGCAGCACGGGAAACAGAACGGATCAGCCCCAGCATTTT.